Listed here are 15 T cell receptor beta chains from one sample, sequenced in a study of neoadjuvant anti-PD-1 for oral cavity cancer. The assay was immunoSEQ multiplex PCR, and TCRdb's table has in-frame clones only and misses some. The sample lists more than 10,000 clones; around 56% were seen once. Sequences were derived from tumor tissue, sampled before nivolumab (anti-PD-1) treatment. Receptors were obtained from a person aged 35 to 85 with oral cavity squamous cell carcinoma.

This clone was counted once. The chain recombines TRBV27 with TRBJ1-5; tentative D call: TRBD1 (6 bases). Germline-derived CDR1 and CDR2 are MNHEY and SMNVEV (reference sequence). V was clipped by 5 bases and J by 5 bases, with 16 bases between them. This CDR3 has 15 amino acids. The chain's CDR3 is CASSLLGGADQPQHF. For the CDR3, the DNA is TGTGCCAGCAGTCTCCTCGGGGGCGCGGATCAGCCCCAGCATTTT.

J is TRBJ2-1 and V is TRBV30, with 7 bases fitting TRBD1. CDR1 is GTSNPN and CDR2 is SVGIG in the germline V gene (reference sequence). Trimming cost V 5 bases and J 8 bases; bases outside gene matches: 9. The CDR3 is 13 amino acids. CDR3 in amino acids: CAWAIDRDDEQFF. As DNA, the CDR3 is TGTGCCTGGGCTATCGACAGGGACGATGAGCAGTTCTTC.

This clone was counted only a few times. The chain is built from TRBV10-1 and TRBJ2-7; D is uncertain. V gave up 0 bases and J gave up 6 bases, with 12 bases separating them. The CDR3 length is 14 residues. Germline V gene lookup returns CDR1 WNHNN and CDR2 SYGVQD (reference sequence). CDR3 loop: CASSESRPPGEQYF. For the CDR3, the DNA is TGCGCCAGCAGTGAGTCCCGACCCCCAGGCGAGCAGTACTTC.

The chain couples TRBV11-2 to TRBJ2-1; 12 bases are a match to TRBD1. The V segment lost 3 bases and the J segment 8 bases; nucleotides outside the gene matches: 5. CDR1 is SGHAT and CDR2 is FQNNGV in the germline V gene. CDR3 length: 15 amino acids. As DNA, the CDR3 is TGTGCCAGCAGCTTGGGACAGGGGGCGACCGATGAGCAGTTCTTC. Its protein is CASSLGQGATDEQFF.

The CDR3 sequence is CASSEGGPPSYEQYF. The CDR3 DNA follows: TGCGCCAGCAGTGAGGGAGGTCCACCCAGTTACGAGCAGTACTTC. The rearrangement joins TRBV10-1 to TRBJ2-7; maybe TRBD2 (5 bases). The V end was cut by 2 bases, the J end by 4 bases, with 15 bases between. CDR3 length equals 15 residues. The V gene's germline CDR1 is WNHNN and CDR2 SYGVQD (reference sequence).

This clone showed up just a few times. The chain couples TRBV30 to TRBJ2-7; D might be TRBD1 or TRBD2, each matching 5 bases. The germline gives CDR1 GTSNPN, CDR2 SVGIG (reference sequence). The CDR3 runs 14 residues. V lost 1 base and J lost 5, with 15 bases in between. The CDR3 sequence: CAWSEGVRAHEQYF. CDR3 nucleotides: TGTGCCTGGAGTGAAGGGGTGCGGGCTCACGAGCAGTACTTC.

The V call is TRBV28, the J call TRBJ2-7; tentative D call: TRBD2 (5 bases). Trimming cost V 2 bases and J 4 bases, with 12 bases left between them. This CDR3 has 14 amino acids. Looked up from germline, CDR1 is MDHEN and CDR2 is SYDVKM. The CDR3 DNA sequence: TGTGCCAGCAGTTTAAGCGGCACCTTTTACGAGCAGTACTTC. Protein sequence: CASSLSGTFYEQYF.

This clone appeared a few times. The CDR3 sequence is CASSESTRGAETQYF. The CDR3 nucleotides are TGCGCCAGCAGTGAGTCGACCCGGGGAGCGGAGACCCAGTACTTC. The chain couples TRBV10-1 to TRBJ2-5, with TRBD2 as a possible D gene (5 bases). Germline V lookup: CDR1 WNHNN, CDR2 SYGVQD (reference sequence). V was cut by 0 bases and J by 5 bases, with 13 bases left in between. This CDR3 has 15 amino acids.

The gene calls are TRBV4-1 and TRBJ2-3; the match to TRBD2 covers 11 bases. The CDR3 totals 16 residues. Germline V gene sequence: CDR1 MGHRA, CDR2 YSYEKL. Trimming cost V 4 bases and J 1 base; bases outside gene matches: 4. CDR3 in DNA: TGCGCCAGCAGCCCCGAGACTAGCGGGGGCACAGATACGCAGTATTTT. Translation: CASSPETSGGTDTQYF.

This rearrangement joins TRBV7-3 to TRBJ2-7, with 11 bases fitting TRBD2. Germline CDR1 reads SGHTA; CDR2 reads FQGTGA. Losses at the gene ends were 2 bases for V and 2 bases for J; bases not matched to a gene: 14. The CDR3 totals 19 residues. The CDR3 DNA reads TGTGCCAGCAGCTTACGAGGCTCTAGCGGGAGGCTTTTAGCCTACGAGCAGTACTTC. Translating gives CASSLRGSSGRLLAYEQYF.

The CDR3 region is CASSPSGQGTGNTIYF. The CDR3 coding sequence is TGTGCCAGCTCACCATCGGGACAGGGGACTGGAAACACCATATATTTT. The rearrangement links TRBV18 to TRBJ1-3, with TRBD1 identical over 10 bases. Germline CDR1 and CDR2: KGHSH and LQKENI. The length of the CDR3 is 16 residues. Trimming cost V 2 bases and J 2 bases; bases outside gene matches: 3.

This clone has only a few counts. The J gene is TRBJ2-7, the V gene TRBV9; 9 positions agree with TRBD2. The CDR3 consists of 16 residues. V shed 4 bases, J shed 2 bases, and the junction held 10 bases outside the gene matches. Germline assignment: CDR1 SGDLS and CDR2 YYNGEE. The chain's CDR3 is CASSPRGAGGTYEQYF. DNA for the CDR3: TGTGCCAGCAGCCCCCGGGGAGCGGGAGGAACCTACGAGCAGTACTTC.

The J gene is TRBJ1-4, the V gene TRBV19; weak D call: TRBD1 (6 bases). CDR1 and CDR2 (germline): LNHDA, SQIVND (reference sequence). The V end was cut by 1 base, the J end by 2 bases, with 8 bases between. This CDR3 is 15 amino acids long. In nucleotides, the CDR3 is TGTGCCAGTAGTATAGGGACAGCGACTAATGAAAAACTGTTTTTT. It encodes CASSIGTATNEKLFF. The full variable domain, completed using reference TRBV19 and TRBJ1-4, is DGGITQSPKYLFRKEGQNVTLSCEQNLNHDAMYWYRQDPGQGLRLIYYSQIVNDFQKGDIAEGYSVSREKKESFPLTVTSAQKNPTAFYLCASSIGTATNEKLFFGSGTQLSVL.

The rearrangement joins TRBV6-1 to TRBJ2-2; no reliable D call. Germline assignment: CDR1 MNHNS and CDR2 SASEGT. There are 13 residues in the CDR3. V dropped 8 bases and J dropped 6 bases, with 13 bases sitting between them. The CDR3 sequence is CASHEVRAGELFF. The CDR3 DNA follows: TGTGCCAGCCATGAAGTCCGGGCCGGGGAGCTGTTTTTT.

This clone was counted a single time. V usage is TRBV4-1 and J usage is TRBJ2-3; D not resolved. CDR1 MGHRA and CDR2 YSYEKL come from the germline V gene. Trimming cost V 0 bases and J 2 bases, with 15 bases left between them. This CDR3 region has 17 residues. The CDR3 region has the DNA TGCGCCAGCAGCCAAGATCGGATCGGTGGGAACACAGATACGCAGTATTTT. Amino acid sequence: CASSQDRIGGNTDTQYF.